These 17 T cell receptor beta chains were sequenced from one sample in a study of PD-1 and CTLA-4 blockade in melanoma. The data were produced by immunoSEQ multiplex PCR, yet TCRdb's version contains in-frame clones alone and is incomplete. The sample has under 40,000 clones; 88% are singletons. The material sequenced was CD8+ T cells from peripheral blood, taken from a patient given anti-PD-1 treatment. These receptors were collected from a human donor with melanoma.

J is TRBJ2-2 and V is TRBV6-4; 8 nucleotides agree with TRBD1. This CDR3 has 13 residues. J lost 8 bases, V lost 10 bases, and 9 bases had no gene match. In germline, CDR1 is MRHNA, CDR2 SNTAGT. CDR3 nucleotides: TGTGCCACCATGGACAGGGAGTCGGGGGAGCTGTTTTTT. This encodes CATMDRESGELFF.

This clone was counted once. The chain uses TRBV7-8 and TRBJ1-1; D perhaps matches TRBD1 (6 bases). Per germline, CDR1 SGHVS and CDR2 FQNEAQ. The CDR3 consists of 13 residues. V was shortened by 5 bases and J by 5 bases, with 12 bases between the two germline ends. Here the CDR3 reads CASSRTGTTEAFF. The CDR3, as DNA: TGTGCCAGCAGCCGCACAGGGACGACTGAAGCTTTCTTT.

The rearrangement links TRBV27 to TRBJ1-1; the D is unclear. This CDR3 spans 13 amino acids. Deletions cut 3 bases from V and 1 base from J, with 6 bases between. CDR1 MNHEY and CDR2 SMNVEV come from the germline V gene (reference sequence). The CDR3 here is CASSFRENTEAFF. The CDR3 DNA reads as TGTGCCAGCAGTTTCAGAGAGAACACTGAAGCTTTCTTT.

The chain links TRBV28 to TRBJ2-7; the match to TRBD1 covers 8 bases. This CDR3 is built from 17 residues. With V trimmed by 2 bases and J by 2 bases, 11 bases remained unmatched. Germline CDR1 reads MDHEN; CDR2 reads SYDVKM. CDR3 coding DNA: TGTGCCAGCAGTTTAACCGTCCTGGGACAGGACCCCTACGAGCAGTACTTC. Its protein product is CASSLTVLGQDPYEQYF.

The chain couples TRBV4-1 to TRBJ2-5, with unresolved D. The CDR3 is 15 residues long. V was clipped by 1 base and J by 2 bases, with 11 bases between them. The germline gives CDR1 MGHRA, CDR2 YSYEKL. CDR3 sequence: CASSQVGILQETQYF. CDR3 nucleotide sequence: TGCGCCAGCAGCCAAGTAGGGATCCTTCAAGAGACCCAGTACTTC.

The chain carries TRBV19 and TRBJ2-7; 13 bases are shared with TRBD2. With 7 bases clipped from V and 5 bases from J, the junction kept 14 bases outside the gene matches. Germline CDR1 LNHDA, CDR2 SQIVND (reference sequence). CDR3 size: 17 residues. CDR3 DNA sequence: TGTGCCAGTACCCCGACTAGCGGGGGGCCTCGGGGGCACGAGCAGTACTTC. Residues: CASTPTSGGPRGHEQYF.

The DNA for the CDR3 is TGTGCCAGCAGTTTTGCGGGTGGGGGGGTTGGTCAGCCCCAGCATTTT. Its protein is CASSFAGGGVGQPQHF. The chain employs TRBV28 and TRBJ1-5, with a possible D match to TRBD1 (5 bases). The CDR3 contains 16 residues. V was clipped by 3 bases and J by 6 bases, with 18 bases between them. CDR1 and CDR2 from the germline V gene are MDHEN and SYDVKM.

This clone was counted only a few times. The CDR3 nucleotides are TGTGCCAGCAGTTCTCTGTCCTATCCTAGCACAGATACGCAGTATTTT. Its protein product is CASSSLSYPSTDTQYF. The chain joins TRBV28 to TRBJ2-3; D is undetermined. Trimming took 4 bases from V and 0 from J, leaving 14 bases between them. From germline, CDR1 is MDHEN and CDR2 SYDVKM. The CDR3 runs 16 residues.

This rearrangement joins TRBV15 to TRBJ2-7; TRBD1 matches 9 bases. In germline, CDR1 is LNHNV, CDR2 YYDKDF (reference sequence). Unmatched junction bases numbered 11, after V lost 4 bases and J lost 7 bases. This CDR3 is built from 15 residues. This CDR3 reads CATSISTGTGREQYF. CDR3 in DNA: TGTGCCACCAGCATTTCTACCGGGACAGGGAGAGAGCAGTACTTC.

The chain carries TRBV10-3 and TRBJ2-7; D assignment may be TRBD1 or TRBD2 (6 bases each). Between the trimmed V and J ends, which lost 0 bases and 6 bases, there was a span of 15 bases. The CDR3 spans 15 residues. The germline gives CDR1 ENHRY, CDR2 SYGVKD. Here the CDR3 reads CAISESYGGRGEQYF. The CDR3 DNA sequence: TGTGCCATCAGTGAGTCATATGGGGGGCGGGGCGAGCAGTACTTC.

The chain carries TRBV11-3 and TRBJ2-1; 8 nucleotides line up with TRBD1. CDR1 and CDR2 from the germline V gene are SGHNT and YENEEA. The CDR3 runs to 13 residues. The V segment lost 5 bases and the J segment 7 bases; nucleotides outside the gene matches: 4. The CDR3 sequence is CASSPQGENEQFF. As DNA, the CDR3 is TGTGCCAGCAGCCCACAGGGGGAAAATGAGCAGTTCTTC.

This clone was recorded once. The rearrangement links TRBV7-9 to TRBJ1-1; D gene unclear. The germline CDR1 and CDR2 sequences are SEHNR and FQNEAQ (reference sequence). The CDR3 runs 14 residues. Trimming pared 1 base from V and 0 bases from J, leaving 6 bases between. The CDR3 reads CASSLGGMNTEAFF. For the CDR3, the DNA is TGTGCCAGCAGCTTAGGAGGGATGAACACTGAAGCTTTCTTT. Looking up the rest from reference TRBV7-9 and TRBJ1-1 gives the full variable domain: DTGVSQNPRHKITKRGQNVTFRCDPISEHNRLYWYRQTLGQGPEFLTYFQNEAQLEKSRLLSDRFSAERPKGSFSTLEIQRTEQGDSAMYLCASSLGGMNTEAFFGQGTRLTVV.

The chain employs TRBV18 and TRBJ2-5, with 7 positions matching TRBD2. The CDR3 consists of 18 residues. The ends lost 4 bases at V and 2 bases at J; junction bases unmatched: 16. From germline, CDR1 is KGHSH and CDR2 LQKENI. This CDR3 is CASSRLDISGDEQETQYF. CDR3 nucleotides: TGTGCCAGCTCACGATTGGACATAAGCGGGGACGAGCAAGAGACCCAGTACTTC.

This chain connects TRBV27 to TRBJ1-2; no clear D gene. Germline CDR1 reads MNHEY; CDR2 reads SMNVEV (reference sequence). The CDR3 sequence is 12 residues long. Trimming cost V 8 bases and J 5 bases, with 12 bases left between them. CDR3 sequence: CASGLYGYGYTF. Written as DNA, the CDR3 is TGTGCCAGCGGCCTGTATGGGTATGGCTACACCTTC.

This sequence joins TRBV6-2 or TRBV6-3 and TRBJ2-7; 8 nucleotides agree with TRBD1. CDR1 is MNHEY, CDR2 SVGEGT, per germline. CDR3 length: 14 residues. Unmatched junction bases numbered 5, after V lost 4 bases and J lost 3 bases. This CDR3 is CASSWTGQNYEQYF. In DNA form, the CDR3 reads TGTGCCAGCAGTTGGACAGGGCAAAACTACGAGCAGTACTTC.

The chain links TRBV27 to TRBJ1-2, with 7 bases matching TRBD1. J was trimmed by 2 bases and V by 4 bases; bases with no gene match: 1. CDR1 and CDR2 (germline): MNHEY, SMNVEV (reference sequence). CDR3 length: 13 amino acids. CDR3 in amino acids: CASSSGQNYGYTF. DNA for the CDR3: TGTGCCAGCAGTTCGGGACAGAACTATGGCTACACCTTC.

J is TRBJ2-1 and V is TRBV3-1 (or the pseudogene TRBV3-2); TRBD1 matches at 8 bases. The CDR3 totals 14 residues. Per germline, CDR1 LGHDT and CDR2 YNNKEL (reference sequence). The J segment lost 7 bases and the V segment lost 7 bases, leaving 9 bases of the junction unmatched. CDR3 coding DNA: TGTGCCAGCACCCGGACAGGGTTCGGGAATGAGCAGTTCTTC. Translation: CASTRTGFGNEQFF.